A selection of T cell receptor beta chains follows, all from one sample in a study of PD-1 blockade in classical Hodgkin lymphoma. The protocol was immunoSEQ multiplex PCR, while the TCRdb copy is restricted to in-frame clones and leaves out a portion. The sample yields around 65,000 clones, 88% seen once. The input for sequencing was peripheral blood mononuclear cells (PBMCs), taken at baseline. The receptors were gathered from a human donor with classical Hodgkin lymphoma. The CDR3 runs from the conserved cysteine through the conserved F or W. The D gene is left open where the match is weak. Clone size is shown for a subset of rows, as once, few, many or a class of expanded clone.

clone_size	v_call	d_call	j_call	cdr3_aa	cdr3_nt
-	TRBV27	TRBD2	TRBJ2-7	CASSFWEGDEQYF	TGTGCCAGCAGTTTTTGGGAGGGCGACGAGCAGTACTTC
-	TRBV28	TRBD1	TRBJ1-5	CASSPRQGYQPQHF	TGTGCCAGCAGTCCCCGACAGGGCTATCAGCCCCAGCATTTT
-	TRBV6-4	TRBD1	TRBJ2-3	CASSPGQDTDTQYF	TGTGCCAGCAGTCCCGGACAGGACACAGATACGCAGTATTTT
once	TRBV30	-	TRBJ1-5	CAWSDSDSNQPQHF	TGTGCCTGGAGTGACAGCGATAGCAATCAGCCCCAGCATTTT
once	TRBV7-2	TRBD2	TRBJ2-7	CASSLVPGGPYEQYF	TGTGCCAGCAGCTTAGTCCCGGGGGGGCCCTACGAGCAGTACTTC
-	TRBV30	-	TRBJ1-5	CAWSEGYSNQPQHF	TGTGCCTGGAGCGAAGGTTATAGCAATCAGCCCCAGCATTTT
-	TRBV27	TRBD1	TRBJ2-2	CASSYGTGDAGELFF	TGTGCCAGCAGTTATGGGACAGGGGACGCCGGGGAGCTGTTTTTT
medium-sized	TRBV6-5	-	TRBJ1-2	CASSLTGTNYGYTF	TGTGCCAGCAGTCTTACAGGCACTAACTATGGCTACACCTTC
-	TRBV5-8	-	TRBJ1-4	CASSLRFRNEKLFF	TGTGCCAGCAGCTTACGATTCAGGAATGAAAAACTGTTTTTT
-	TRBV19	TRBD1	TRBJ1-2	CASSNPRTGVTYGYTF	TGTGCCAGTAGTAACCCTCGGACAGGGGTGACCTATGGCTACACCTTC
-	TRBV4-1	-	TRBJ2-5	CATSASLGETQYF	TGCGCCACCAGTGCGAGCCTCGGGGAGACCCAGTACTTC
once	TRBV18	TRBD1	TRBJ2-5	CASTGQGVIQETQYF	TGTGCCAGCACCGGACAGGGTGTGATCCAAGAGACCCAGTACTTC
-	TRBV6-5	TRBD1	TRBJ1-6	CATRAGQRNSPLHF	TGTGCCACTCGGGCGGGACAGAGGAATTCACCCCTCCACTTT
-	TRBV11-2	-	TRBJ1-1	CASSLEFSGAAEAFF	TGTGCCAGCAGCTTAGAATTTTCCGGAGCGGCTGAAGCTTTCTTT
-	TRBV6-5	-	TRBJ1-2	CASSYSLAETNYGYTF	TGTGCCAGCAGTTACTCTCTTGCGGAGACTAACTATGGCTACACCTTC
-	TRBV5-5	TRBD1	TRBJ2-7	CASRDYRGPSYEQYF	TGTGCCAGCAGAGATTACAGGGGTCCCTCCTACGAGCAGTACTTC
-	TRBV19	-	TRBJ1-5	CASSIVGADFNQPQHF	TGTGCCAGTAGTATAGTAGGCGCAGACTTCAATCAGCCCCAGCATTTT
-	TRBV6-5	TRBD1	TRBJ2-7	CASSYSGQASSYEQYF	TGTGCCAGCAGTTACTCCGGACAGGCAAGCTCCTACGAGCAGTACTTC
few	TRBV29-1	-	TRBJ1-5	CSVAGGGNQPQHF	TGCAGCGTCGCTGGTGGGGGCAATCAGCCCCAGCATTTT
-	TRBV28	-	TRBJ1-5	CASSLYTPPAGNQPQHF	TGTGCCAGCAGTTTATACACCCCCCCGGCGGGCAATCAGCCCCAGCATTTT
-	TRBV5-1	TRBD2	TRBJ2-3	CASSPDRSGPAGGITDTQYF	TGCGCCAGCAGCCCGGACCGATCGGGACCAGCGGGGGGGATTACAGATACGCAGTATTTT
-	TRBV7-2	-	TRBJ2-5	CASSADGSYQETQYF	TGTGCCAGCAGCGCGGACGGCTCGTACCAAGAGACCCAGTACTTC
-	TRBV5-1	TRBD2	TRBJ2-1	CASSLGQLGLAGEQFF	TGCGCCAGCAGCTTGGGACAGTTGGGACTAGCGGGCGAGCAGTTCTTC
-	TRBV27	-	TRBJ2-7	CASKRLNRDGLPYEQYF	TGTGCCAGCAAACGCCTAAACCGGGACGGCCTTCCCTACGAGCAGTACTTC
many	TRBV19	-	TRBJ1-6	CASSALEGSNSPLHF	TGTGCCAGTAGTGCCCTGGAGGGGTCGAATTCACCCCTCCACTTT
-	TRBV5-6	-	TRBJ1-4	CASSPGGGATNEKLFF	TGTGCCAGCAGCCCCGGCGGGGGTGCAACTAATGAAAAACTGTTTTTT
-	TRBV10-1	-	TRBJ2-5	CASSETSGHETQYF	TGCGCCAGCAGTGAGACTTCCGGGCACGAGACCCAGTACTTC
-	TRBV7-2	-	TRBJ2-3	CASSSGMPGQDTQYF	TGTGCCAGCAGCTCCGGAATGCCGGGGCAAGATACGCAGTATTTT
-	TRBV4-2	-	TRBJ2-2	CASSQDGSGPVLFF	TGTGCCAGCAGCCAGGACGGGTCAGGCCCGGTTCTGTTTTTT
-	TRBV25-1	-	TRBJ2-7	CASSDLRRGKTYEQYF	TGTGCCAGCAGTGACTTACGGAGGGGCAAAACCTACGAGCAGTACTTC
once	TRBV6-4	-	TRBJ2-4	CASSVRTPRAKNIQYF	TGTGCCAGCAGTGTAAGGACTCCGAGAGCCAAAAACATTCAGTACTTC
-	TRBV18	-	TRBJ2-2	CASSPRQGVSPGELFF	TGTGCCAGCTCACCACGTCAAGGTGTGAGTCCCGGGGAGCTGTTTTTT
once	TRBV13	-	TRBJ2-2	CASSLGVRRGLNTGELFF	TGTGCCAGCAGCTTAGGTGTTCGGCGGGGCCTGAACACCGGGGAGCTGTTTTTT
-	TRBV28	TRBD1	TRBJ2-7	CASSNLGTGVYEQYF	TGTGCCAGCAGCAATTTGGGGACAGGGGTCTACGAGCAGTACTTC
-	TRBV7-8	TRBD1	TRBJ2-2	CASSLGRGRSGGELFF	TGTGCCAGCAGCTTGGGCAGGGGGCGCTCGGGCGGGGAGCTGTTTTTT
-	TRBV7-7	TRBD2	TRBJ2-5	CASSVGSGGRQTQYF	TGTGCCAGCAGCGTAGGGAGCGGGGGGAGGCAGACCCAGTACTTC
once	TRBV4-2	-	TRBJ1-4	CASSLTDRGKKLFF	TGTGCCAGCAGCCTAACCGATCGGGGGAAAAAACTGTTTTTT
-	TRBV28	-	TRBJ2-1	CASSLGSGVNEQFF	TGTGCCAGCAGTCTCGGTTCAGGGGTAAATGAGCAGTTCTTC
-	TRBV5-6	TRBD1	TRBJ2-3	CASSSRGRGGTDTQYF	TGTGCCAGCAGCTCCAGGGGGCGGGGAGGCACAGATACGCAGTATTTT
-	TRBV6-1	TRBD1	TRBJ1-4	CASSAVGTGNEKLFF	TGTGCCAGCAGTGCCGTCGGGACAGGGAATGAAAAACTGTTTTTT
-	TRBV6-5	TRBD1	TRBJ2-7	CASSPRTGNYEQYF	TGTGCCAGCAGTCCCCGGACAGGAAATTACGAGCAGTACTTC
-	TRBV10-3	TRBD2	TRBJ2-1	CAYGLDNEQFF	TGTGCCTATGGACTAGACAATGAGCAGTTCTTC
once	TRBV27	TRBD2	TRBJ2-3	CASSLSPPSGAINTDTQYF	TGTGCCAGCAGTTTATCCCCGCCGAGCGGGGCAATTAACACAGATACGCAGTATTTT
-	TRBV30	-	TRBJ1-2	CAWASGDITNYGYTF	TGTGCCTGGGCCAGTGGGGACATTACTAACTATGGCTACACCTTC